The 10 T cell receptor beta chains given below trace back to one sample, sequenced in a study of cytomegalovirus exposure and HLA in healthy donors. PCR employed 60 Vbeta and 13 Jbeta primers. Repertoires were generated with immunoSEQ multiplex PCR, while TCRdb's copy carries only in-frame clones and drops some. The sample lists roughly 100,000 clones, roughly 74% occurring once. Sequenced material: PBMCs. The source of these receptors is a woman between 18 and 30 years old in good health and CMV-seropositive.

The chain couples TRBV4-3 to TRBJ2-3; 16 bases align to TRBD2. The V segment lost 3 bases and the J segment 2 bases; nucleotides outside the gene matches: 5. The germline V gene has CDR1 LGHNA and CDR2 YSLEER. The CDR3 has 18 residues. CDR3 coding DNA: TGCGCCAGCAGCCAGGCCGGGACTAGCGGGGGGGACACAGATACGCAGTATTTT. Protein: CASSQAGTSGGDTDTQYF.

V gene TRBV19 combines with J gene TRBJ2-1, with TRBD2 matching over 9 bases. Germline CDR1 and CDR2: LNHDA and SQIVND (reference sequence). CDR3 length: 15 amino acids. V lost 6 bases, J lost 4 bases, and 7 bases stayed unmatched. The CDR3 here is CASSYLAGPYNEQFF. The DNA of the CDR3 is TGTGCCAGTAGCTACCTAGCGGGGCCATACAATGAGCAGTTCTTC. The full variable domain, with the rest looked up from reference TRBV19 and TRBJ2-1, is DGGITQSPKYLFRKEGQNVTLSCEQNLNHDAMYWYRQDPGQGLRLIYYSQIVNDFQKGDIAEGYSVSREKKESFPLTVTSAQKNPTAFYLCASSYLAGPYNEQFFGPGTRLTVL.

CDR3 sequence: CASSVDVSSGNTIYF. The DNA of the CDR3 is TGTGCCAGCAGCGTAGATGTGAGCTCTGGAAACACCATATATTTT. V gene TRBV9 combines with J gene TRBJ1-3, with D unresolved. Germline assignment: CDR1 SGDLS and CDR2 YYNGEE. V was shortened by 0 bases and J by 0 bases, with 7 bases between the two germline ends. The CDR3 has 15 residues.

This chain connects TRBV10-3 to TRBJ1-1; 9 positions agree with TRBD1. Germline V gene lookup returns CDR1 ENHRY and CDR2 SYGVKD. The CDR3 length is 14 residues. J lost 1 base, V lost 6 bases, and 3 bases had no gene match. The CDR3 nucleotides read TGTGCCATCAGGTGGGGACAGGGGAACACTGAAGCTTTCTTT. This translates into CAIRWGQGNTEAFF.

This sequence joins TRBV6-4 and TRBJ2-1, with TRBD1 identical over 7 bases. Trimming at V came to 4 bases and at J to 8 bases, leaving 11 bases not matched to a gene. The CDR3 length is 15 residues. Germline-derived CDR1 and CDR2 are MRHNA and SNTAGT. The CDR3 is CASSVEQGPRHEQFF. The DNA for the CDR3 is TGTGCCAGCAGTGTTGAACAGGGGCCGAGGCATGAGCAGTTCTTC.

The rearrangement uses TRBV7-8 and TRBJ1-1; possible D gene TRBD1, 5 bases. V was trimmed by 5 bases and J by 8 bases, leaving 18 bases between them. The CDR3 has 14 residues. CDR1 and CDR2 from the germline V gene are SGHVS and FQNEAQ. The CDR3 is CASSLAVGQREAFF. The CDR3 DNA sequence: TGTGCCAGCAGCCTCGCCGTCGGACAAAGGGAAGCTTTCTTT.

This chain links TRBV7-8 with TRBJ2-7, with D maybe TRBD2 (5 bases). V was cut by 7 bases and J by 7 bases, with 17 bases left in between. Germline V CDR1 and CDR2: SGHVS, FQNEAQ. The CDR3 loop spans 13 amino acids. The CDR3 loop reads CASTRGSIWEQYF. In DNA, the CDR3 is TGTGCCAGCACCCGGGGTAGTATTTGGGAGCAGTACTTC.

The chain combines TRBV18 with TRBJ2-1; 7 positions match TRBD2. Germline CDR1 and CDR2: KGHSH and LQKENI. CDR3 length equals 13 residues. Losses at the gene ends were 2 bases for V and 7 bases for J; bases not matched to a gene: 2. CDR3 sequence (DNA): TGTGCCAGCTCACCAGCACTAGCGAATGAGCAGTTCTTC. Its protein product is CASSPALANEQFF.

The J gene is TRBJ2-7, the V gene TRBV5-5, with TRBD2 matching 9 bases. V was clipped by 2 bases and J by 5 bases; unmatched bases: 8. Germline V gives CDR1 SGHKS, CDR2 YYEKEE (reference sequence). The CDR3 is 15 residues long. The CDR3 loop is CASSFIGGGADEQYF. As DNA, the CDR3 is TGTGCCAGCAGCTTTATCGGCGGGGGGGCCGACGAGCAGTACTTC.

This clone turned up a few times. Other DNA sequences in this specimen translate into the identical CDR3. The rearrangement uses TRBV7-9 and TRBJ2-1; tentative D call: TRBD2 (5 bases). Trimming left V 1 base short and J 2 bases short, with 9 bases between. This CDR3 is 15 amino acids long. Germline V gene data show CDR1 as SEHNR and CDR2 as FQNEAQ (reference sequence). CDR3 sequence: CASSLGTGPYNEQFF. The CDR3 nucleotides read TGTGCCAGCAGCTTAGGGACTGGCCCCTACAATGAGCAGTTCTTC.